The rows below give T cell receptor beta chains drawn from one sample of a study of cytomegalovirus exposure and HLA in healthy donors. Libraries were prepared by immunoSEQ multiplex PCR; TCRdb keeps only in-frame clonotypes and omits some of them. Here the sample spans roughly 180,000 clones, around 78% being singletons. The sample was PBMCs. These receptors were obtained from a woman aged 50 to 60 in good health and CMV-seropositive. Each CDR3 is given with its conserved first and last residue. A D gene is named only where the DNA matches it firmly. Only some rows state a clone size, as once, few, many or a class for expanded clones.

j_gene: TRBJ2-5; abundance: -; v_gene: TRBV27; d_gene: -; CDR3nt: TGTGCCAGCAGTCCCCGGCAGGCGGGTCGGGGAGAGACCCAGTACTTC; CDR3aa: CASSPRQAGRGETQYF
j_gene: TRBJ1-5; abundance: -; v_gene: TRBV6-1; d_gene: TRBD1; CDR3nt: TGTGCCAGCATCCATTACAGGGGAGGCAATCAGCCCCAGCATTTT; CDR3aa: CASIHYRGGNQPQHF
j_gene: TRBJ1-1; abundance: -; v_gene: TRBV6-1; d_gene: -; CDR3nt: TGTGCCAGCAGTCCAACGGACACCACTGAAGCTTTCTTT; CDR3aa: CASSPTDTTEAFF
j_gene: TRBJ2-3; abundance: -; v_gene: TRBV7-9; d_gene: TRBD1; CDR3nt: TGTTCCAGCAGCTTAGCCGGGGGACAGGGGATAGATACGCAGTATTTT; CDR3aa: CSSSLAGGQGIDTQYF
j_gene: TRBJ1-5; abundance: -; v_gene: TRBV4-1; d_gene: -; CDR3nt: TGCGCCAGCAGCCAAGAGACAGGACCCCAGCCCCAGCATTTT; CDR3aa: CASSQETGPQPQHF
j_gene: TRBJ1-1; abundance: -; v_gene: TRBV6-5; d_gene: -; CDR3nt: TGTGCCACTCAGGACTACAGCACTGAAGCTTTCTTT; CDR3aa: CATQDYSTEAFF
j_gene: TRBJ1-1; abundance: -; v_gene: TRBV6-6; d_gene: -; CDR3nt: TGTGCCAGCAGTTACATCGTTCGGGGAAACACTGAAGCTTTCTTT; CDR3aa: CASSYIVRGNTEAFF
j_gene: TRBJ2-7; abundance: -; v_gene: TRBV29-1; d_gene: -; CDR3nt: TGCAGCGTTGAAAGGTTTGAAGGAGGGGCCGAGCAGTACTTC; CDR3aa: CSVERFEGGAEQYF
j_gene: TRBJ1-6; abundance: -; v_gene: TRBV9; d_gene: -; CDR3nt: TGTGCCAGCAGCGTAGGGGTTGAGCGAGTTAGTTCACCCCTCCACTTT; CDR3aa: CASSVGVERVSSPLHF
j_gene: TRBJ2-7; abundance: -; v_gene: TRBV4-1; d_gene: TRBD1; CDR3nt: TGCGCCAGCAGCCCCGGGACAGGGATCTACGAGCAGTACTTC; CDR3aa: CASSPGTGIYEQYF
j_gene: TRBJ2-4; abundance: few; v_gene: TRBV10-3; d_gene: -; CDR3nt: TGTGCCATCAAGGAGGGAGGGGGCAAAAACATTCAGTACTTC; CDR3aa: CAIKEGGGKNIQYF
j_gene: TRBJ1-1; abundance: -; v_gene: TRBV19; d_gene: -; CDR3nt: TGTGCCAGTAGTATAAATCAGGGGATGAACACTGAAGCTTTCTTT; CDR3aa: CASSINQGMNTEAFF
j_gene: TRBJ1-3; abundance: -; v_gene: TRBV27; d_gene: -; CDR3nt: TGTGCCAGCAGTTCCCTAGGACGGGACTCTGGAAACACCATATATTTT; CDR3aa: CASSSLGRDSGNTIYF
j_gene: TRBJ2-7; abundance: -; v_gene: TRBV28; d_gene: TRBD2; CDR3nt: TGTGCCAGCAGTGCACTAGCGGTGAACTCCTACGAGCAGTACTTC; CDR3aa: CASSALAVNSYEQYF
j_gene: TRBJ1-1; abundance: -; v_gene: TRBV15; d_gene: -; CDR3nt: TGTGCCACCAGCCCACGAACAGGGAACACTGAAGCTTTCTTT; CDR3aa: CATSPRTGNTEAFF
j_gene: TRBJ1-1; abundance: few; v_gene: TRBV5-1; d_gene: -; CDR3nt: TGCGCCAGCAGCTCCCCTCTGGAGGGCCATGACACTGAAGCTTTCTTT; CDR3aa: CASSSPLEGHDTEAFF
j_gene: TRBJ2-7; abundance: -; v_gene: TRBV30; d_gene: -; CDR3nt: TGTGCCTGGAGCCCCCGCTACGAGCAGTACTTC; CDR3aa: CAWSPRYEQYF
j_gene: TRBJ1-3; abundance: -; v_gene: TRBV6-1; d_gene: TRBD1; CDR3nt: TGTGCCAGCAGTCCTACAGGGGTAGGAAACACCATATATTTT; CDR3aa: CASSPTGVGNTIYF
j_gene: TRBJ1-4; abundance: -; v_gene: TRBV5-6; d_gene: -; CDR3nt: TGTGCCAGCAGCTTGAAGACCAGGGCCCTTAATGAAAAACTGTTTTTT; CDR3aa: CASSLKTRALNEKLFF
j_gene: TRBJ1-1; abundance: -; v_gene: TRBV7-2; d_gene: TRBD1; CDR3nt: TGTGCCAGCAGCCTAACAGGGGTCTCGGCTTTCTTT; CDR3aa: CASSLTGVSAFF
j_gene: TRBJ1-5; abundance: -; v_gene: TRBV4-1; d_gene: -; CDR3nt: TGCGCCAGCAGCCAAGGGCTTGGTCAGCCCCAGCATTTT; CDR3aa: CASSQGLGQPQHF
j_gene: TRBJ2-3; abundance: -; v_gene: TRBV27; d_gene: TRBD1; CDR3nt: TGTGCCAGCAGTTTTTTGGGACAGCACGCAGATACGCAGTATTTT; CDR3aa: CASSFLGQHADTQYF
j_gene: TRBJ1-3; abundance: -; v_gene: TRBV12-5; d_gene: -; CDR3nt: TGTGCTAGTGGTTTGCCCACGGACATCCGAGCCTCTGGAAACACCATATATTTT; CDR3aa: CASGLPTDIRASGNTIYF
j_gene: TRBJ2-5; abundance: -; v_gene: TRBV30; d_gene: -; CDR3nt: TGTGCCTGGAGTGCCAGAGAGACCCAGTACTTC; CDR3aa: CAWSARETQYF
j_gene: TRBJ2-7; abundance: few; v_gene: TRBV6-6; d_gene: -; CDR3nt: TGTGCCAGCAGTTACTCAGGGAGAATCTACGAGCAGTACTTC; CDR3aa: CASSYSGRIYEQYF
j_gene: TRBJ1-5; abundance: -; v_gene: TRBV15; d_gene: -; CDR3nt: TGTGCCACCAGCAGAGATTATGCGACAGATAGCAATCAGCCCCAGCATTTT; CDR3aa: CATSRDYATDSNQPQHF
j_gene: TRBJ2-1; abundance: -; v_gene: TRBV7-9; d_gene: TRBD2; CDR3nt: TGTGCCAGCAGCTTACCCCTAGCGGGGCTTTACAATGAGCAGTTCTTC; CDR3aa: CASSLPLAGLYNEQFF
j_gene: TRBJ1-5; abundance: -; v_gene: TRBV19; d_gene: TRBD1; CDR3nt: TGTGCCAGTAGTGTAAGGACAGGGGCAAGCAATCAGCCCCAGCATTTT; CDR3aa: CASSVRTGASNQPQHF
j_gene: TRBJ1-2; abundance: -; v_gene: TRBV12-5; d_gene: -; CDR3nt: TGTGCTAGTGGTTTGGAGCGAAGTGGTGGCTACACCTTC; CDR3aa: CASGLERSGGYTF
j_gene: TRBJ1-4; abundance: -; v_gene: TRBV19; d_gene: TRBD1; CDR3nt: TGTGCCAGTAGCACGCACACTGGCGGGACAGGGGCTGAAAAACTGTTTTTT; CDR3aa: CASSTHTGGTGAEKLFF
j_gene: TRBJ1-1; abundance: -; v_gene: TRBV5-4; d_gene: -; CDR3nt: TGTGCCAGCAGCTTGGAACTCCTCGGGGACAATGAAGCTTTCTTT; CDR3aa: CASSLELLGDNEAFF
j_gene: TRBJ2-7; abundance: few; v_gene: TRBV5-1; d_gene: TRBD2; CDR3nt: TGCGCCAGCAGCGCTTCTAGCGGGGGGGCCGAGGAGCAGTACTTC; CDR3aa: CASSASSGGAEEQYF
j_gene: TRBJ2-5; abundance: -; v_gene: TRBV27; d_gene: TRBD1; CDR3nt: TGTGCCAGCAGTAGAGCACCTAGGACAGGGGGCATGGAGACCCAGTACTTC; CDR3aa: CASSRAPRTGGMETQYF
j_gene: TRBJ2-1; abundance: -; v_gene: TRBV5-1; d_gene: -; CDR3nt: TGCGCCAGCAGCTCAGCTCAGGGTCCTGGCAATGAGCAGTTCTTC; CDR3aa: CASSSAQGPGNEQFF
j_gene: TRBJ1-2; abundance: -; v_gene: TRBV6-1; d_gene: TRBD1; CDR3nt: TGTGCCAGCAGCCCGGGACAGGTCGGCTACACCTTC; CDR3aa: CASSPGQVGYTF
j_gene: TRBJ2-7; abundance: -; v_gene: TRBV13; d_gene: TRBD1; CDR3nt: TGTGCCAGCAGCTTCGCAGACAGGGCCCTATACGAGCAGTACTTC; CDR3aa: CASSFADRALYEQYF
j_gene: TRBJ1-2; abundance: few; v_gene: TRBV9; d_gene: -; CDR3nt: TGTGCCAGCAGCGTAGAGGCCCACACAGGCGGTAACGGCTACACCTTC; CDR3aa: CASSVEAHTGGNGYTF
j_gene: TRBJ1-6; abundance: -; v_gene: TRBV6-5; d_gene: -; CDR3nt: TGTGCCAGCAGTGTGGCCGGAGGAGGCAATTCACCCCTCCACTTT; CDR3aa: CASSVAGGGNSPLHF
j_gene: TRBJ1-2; abundance: few; v_gene: TRBV14; d_gene: TRBD1; CDR3nt: TGTGCCAGCAGCATTGGGACAGGCCTTGACTATGGCTACACCTTC; CDR3aa: CASSIGTGLDYGYTF
j_gene: TRBJ2-3; abundance: -; v_gene: TRBV2; d_gene: -; CDR3nt: TGTGCCAGAGACCTCAGGGATACGCAGTATTTT; CDR3aa: CARDLRDTQYF
j_gene: TRBJ1-2; abundance: -; v_gene: TRBV21-1; d_gene: -; CDR3nt: TGTGCCAGCAGCAAAGAGGAGGCGGGTATTGAGGGCTACACCTTC; CDR3aa: CASSKEEAGIEGYTF
j_gene: TRBJ1-1; abundance: few; v_gene: TRBV10-3; d_gene: TRBD1; CDR3nt: TGTGCCATCAGAGATGACAGGGGCGGAGACACTGAAGCTTTCTTT; CDR3aa: CAIRDDRGGDTEAFF
j_gene: TRBJ2-7; abundance: -; v_gene: TRBV7-9; d_gene: -; CDR3nt: TGTGCCAGCAGTAAGGGAGAAATGAGGACCTACGAGCAGTACTTC; CDR3aa: CASSKGEMRTYEQYF
j_gene: TRBJ1-3; abundance: -; v_gene: TRBV7-8; d_gene: TRBD1; CDR3nt: TGTGCCAGCAGCTTAGCGACAGGGGATTACTCTGGAAACACCATATATTTT; CDR3aa: CASSLATGDYSGNTIYF
j_gene: TRBJ2-2; abundance: -; v_gene: TRBV18; d_gene: -; CDR3nt: TGTGCCAGCTCACTCAATACAGGGTCGAACACCGGGGAGCTGTTTTTT; CDR3aa: CASSLNTGSNTGELFF
j_gene: TRBJ1-5; abundance: -; v_gene: TRBV19; d_gene: TRBD1; CDR3nt: TGTGCCAGTAGTATATCGCCGACAGGGGTGAATAGCAATCAGCCCCAGCATTTT; CDR3aa: CASSISPTGVNSNQPQHF
j_gene: TRBJ2-2; abundance: few; v_gene: TRBV29-1; d_gene: TRBD1; CDR3nt: TGCAGCGTCATTACAGGGGAAACCGGGGAGCTGTTTTTT; CDR3aa: CSVITGETGELFF